This TCR beta chain was identified during a study of CXCR3-negative and CXCR3-positive naive CD8 T cells. The study's findings and limits: Cryopreserved PBMCs had partly decreased CXCR3 expression; fresh PBMCs were used in most assays. Diversity was high in both naive subsets and much lower in memory cells. Comparison of naive cells showed more hydrophobic TRB CDR3s in CXCR3-positive than in CXCR3-negative naive cells.

A remark on this clonotype: Its antigen is undetermined.

In preparing the TRB cDNA libraries, 5' RACE with UMI labels was used. TCRdb reprocessed the 5' RACE reads; each CDR3 protein has one entry and no DNA is given. Reported are around 60,000 distinct CDR3 sequences; the ten largest clones contain 0.4% to 0.5%. The length of the CDR3 is 14 residues. Germline V gene data show CDR1 as SGHVS and CDR2 as FNYEAQ. Naive cells were sorted as CD45RO-, CCR7+, CD27+ and CD95-. The sequenced sample was naive CXCR3- CD8+ T cells from blood. The subset denotes: CD45RO-CCR7+CD27+CD95- naive CD8+ T cells lacking CXCR3 (TNR3-). The sequence was obtained from a human donor in good health. Some clones in this sample may be carry-over from other donors' samples. The chain carries TRBV7-6 and TRBJ2-5; TCRdb's D call of TRBD1 is untestable without DNA. CDR3 protein: CASSLGWGVETQYF.